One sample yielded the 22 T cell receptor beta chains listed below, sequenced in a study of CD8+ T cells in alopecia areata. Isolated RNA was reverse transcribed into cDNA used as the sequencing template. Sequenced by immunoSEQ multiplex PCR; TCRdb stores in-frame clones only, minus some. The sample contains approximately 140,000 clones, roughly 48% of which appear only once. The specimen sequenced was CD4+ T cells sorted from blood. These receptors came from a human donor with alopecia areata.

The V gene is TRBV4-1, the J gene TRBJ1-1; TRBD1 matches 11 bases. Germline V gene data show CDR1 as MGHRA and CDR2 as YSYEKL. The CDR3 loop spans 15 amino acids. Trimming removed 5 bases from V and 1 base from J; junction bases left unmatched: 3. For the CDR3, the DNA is TGCGCCAGCAGCTCCGGGACAGGGGGGAACACTGAAGCTTTCTTT. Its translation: CASSSGTGGNTEAFF.

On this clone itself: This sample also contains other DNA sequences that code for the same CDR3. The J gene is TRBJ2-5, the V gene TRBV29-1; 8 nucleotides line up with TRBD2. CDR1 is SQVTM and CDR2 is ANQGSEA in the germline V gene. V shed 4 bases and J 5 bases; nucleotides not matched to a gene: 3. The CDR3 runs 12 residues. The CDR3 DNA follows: TGCAGCGTTGTCGCTAGCGGGGAGACCCAGTACTTC. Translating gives CSVVASGETQYF. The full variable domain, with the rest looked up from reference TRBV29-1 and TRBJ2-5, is SAVISQKPSRDICQRGTSLTIQCQVDSQVTMMFWYRQQPGQSLTLIATANQGSEATYESGFVIDKFPISRPNLTFSTLTVSNMSPEDSSIYLCSVVASGETQYFGPGTRLLVL.

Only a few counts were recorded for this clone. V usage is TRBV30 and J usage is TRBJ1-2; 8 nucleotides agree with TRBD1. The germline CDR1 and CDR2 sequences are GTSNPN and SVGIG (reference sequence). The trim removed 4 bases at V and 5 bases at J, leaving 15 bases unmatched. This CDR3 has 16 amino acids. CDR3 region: CAWTRQGPRTGYGYTF. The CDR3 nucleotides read TGTGCCTGGACTCGACAGGGGCCAAGAACCGGGTATGGCTACACCTTC.

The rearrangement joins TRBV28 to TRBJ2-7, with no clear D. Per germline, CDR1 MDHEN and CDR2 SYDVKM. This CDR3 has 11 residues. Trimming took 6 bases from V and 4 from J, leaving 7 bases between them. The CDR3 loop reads CASRQHYEQYF. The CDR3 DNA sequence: TGTGCCAGCAGACAACATTACGAGCAGTACTTC.

The CDR3 sequence: CASSFAPNTEAFF. CDR3 coding DNA: TGTGCCAGCAGCTTCGCACCGAACACTGAAGCTTTCTTT. This chain connects TRBV7-8 to TRBJ1-1; D gene ambiguous. The CDR3 is made up of 13 amino acids. Per the germline V gene, CDR1 is SGHVS and CDR2 is FQNEAQ. Trimming pared 3 bases from V and 1 base from J, leaving 6 bases between.

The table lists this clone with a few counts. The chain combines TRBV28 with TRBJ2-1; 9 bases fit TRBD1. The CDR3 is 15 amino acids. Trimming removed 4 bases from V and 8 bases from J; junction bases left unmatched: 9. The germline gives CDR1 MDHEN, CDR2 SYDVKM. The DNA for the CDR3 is TGTGCCAGCAGTTCATCTAAGGACAGGGGCCATGAGCAGTTCTTC. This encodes CASSSSKDRGHEQFF.

The CDR3, as DNA: TGTGCCAGCATCCTTCGCGGTACAGGTCGCGAGCAGTACTTC. As protein: CASILRGTGREQYF. The chain is built from TRBV25-1 and TRBJ2-7, with a possible D match to TRBD1 (5 bases). The CDR3 has 14 amino acids. V was trimmed by 7 bases and J by 6 bases, leaving 19 bases between them. Germline V lookup: CDR1 MGHDK, CDR2 SYGVNS.

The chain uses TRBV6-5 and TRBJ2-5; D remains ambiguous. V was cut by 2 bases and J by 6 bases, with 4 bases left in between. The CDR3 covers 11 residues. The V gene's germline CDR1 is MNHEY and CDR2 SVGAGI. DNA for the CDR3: TGTGCCAGCAGTTACCTGAAGACCCAGTACTTC. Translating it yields CASSYLKTQYF.

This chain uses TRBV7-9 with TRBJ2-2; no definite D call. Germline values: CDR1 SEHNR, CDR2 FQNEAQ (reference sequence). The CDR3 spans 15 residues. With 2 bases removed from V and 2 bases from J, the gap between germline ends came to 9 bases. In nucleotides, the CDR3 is TGTGCCAGCAGCTTACAAAGTATCAACACCGGGGAGCTGTTTTTT. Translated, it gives CASSLQSINTGELFF.

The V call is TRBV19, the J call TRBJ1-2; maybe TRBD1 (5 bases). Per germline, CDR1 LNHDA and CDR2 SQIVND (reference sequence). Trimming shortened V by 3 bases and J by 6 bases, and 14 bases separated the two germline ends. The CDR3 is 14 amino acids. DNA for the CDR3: TGTGCCAGTAGTATCAGGGTGGCGATCGATGGCTACACCTTC. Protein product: CASSIRVAIDGYTF.

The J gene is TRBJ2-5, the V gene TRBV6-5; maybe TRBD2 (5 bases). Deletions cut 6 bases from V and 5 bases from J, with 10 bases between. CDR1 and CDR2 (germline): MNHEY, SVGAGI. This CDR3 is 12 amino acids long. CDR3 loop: CASRSSGETQYF. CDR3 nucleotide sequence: TGTGCCAGCAGATCTTCGGGGGAGACCCAGTACTTC.

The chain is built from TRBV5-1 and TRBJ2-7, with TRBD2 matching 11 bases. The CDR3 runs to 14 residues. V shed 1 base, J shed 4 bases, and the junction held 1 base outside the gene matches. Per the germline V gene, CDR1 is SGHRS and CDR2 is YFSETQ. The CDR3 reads CASSLRLAGYEQYF. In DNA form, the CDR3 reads TGCGCCAGCAGCTTGAGACTAGCGGGATACGAGCAGTACTTC.

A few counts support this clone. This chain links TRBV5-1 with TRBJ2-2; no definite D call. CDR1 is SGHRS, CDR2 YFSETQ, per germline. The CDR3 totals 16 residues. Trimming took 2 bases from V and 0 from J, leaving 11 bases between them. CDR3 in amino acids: CASSLGGRSNTGELFF. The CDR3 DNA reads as TGCGCCAGCAGCTTAGGCGGCAGATCGAACACCGGGGAGCTGTTTTTT.

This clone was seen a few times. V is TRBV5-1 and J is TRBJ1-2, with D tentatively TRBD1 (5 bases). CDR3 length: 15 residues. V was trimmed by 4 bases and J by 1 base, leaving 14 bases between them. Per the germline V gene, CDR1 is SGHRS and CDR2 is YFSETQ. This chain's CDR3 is CASSIGPGLNYGYTF. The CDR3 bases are TGCGCCAGCAGCATTGGACCGGGGCTTAACTATGGCTACACCTTC.

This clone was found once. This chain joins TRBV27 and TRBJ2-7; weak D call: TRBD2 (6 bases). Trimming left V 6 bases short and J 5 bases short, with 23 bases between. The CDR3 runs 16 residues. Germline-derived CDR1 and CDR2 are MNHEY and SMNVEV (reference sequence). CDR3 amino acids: CASSTLGGREFHEQYF. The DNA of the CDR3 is TGTGCCAGCAGCACCCTCGGTGGACGGGAGTTCCACGAGCAGTACTTC.

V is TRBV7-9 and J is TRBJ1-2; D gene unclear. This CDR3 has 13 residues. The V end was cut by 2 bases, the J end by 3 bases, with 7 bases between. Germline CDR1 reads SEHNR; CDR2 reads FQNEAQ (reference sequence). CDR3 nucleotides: TGTGCCAGCAGCTTATTCAGAGACTATGGCTACACCTTC. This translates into CASSLFRDYGYTF.

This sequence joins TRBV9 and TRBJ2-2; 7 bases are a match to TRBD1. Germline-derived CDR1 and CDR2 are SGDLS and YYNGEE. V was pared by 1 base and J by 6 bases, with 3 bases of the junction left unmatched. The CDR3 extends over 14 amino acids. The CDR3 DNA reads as TGTGCCAGCAGCGTACAGGGGGATGCCGGGGAGCTGTTTTTT. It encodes CASSVQGDAGELFF. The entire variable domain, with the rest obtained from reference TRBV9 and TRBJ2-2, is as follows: DSGVTQTPKHLITATGQRVTLRCSPRSGDLSVYWYQQSLDQGLQFLIQYYNGEERAKGNILERFSAQQFPDLHSELNLSSLELGDSALYFCASSVQGDAGELFFGEGSRLTVL.

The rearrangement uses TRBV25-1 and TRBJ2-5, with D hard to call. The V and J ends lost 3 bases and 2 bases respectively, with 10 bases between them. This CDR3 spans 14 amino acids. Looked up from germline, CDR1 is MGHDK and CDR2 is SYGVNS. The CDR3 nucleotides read TGTGCCAGCAGTGATGGGGTCAAACAAGAGACCCAGTACTTC. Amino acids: CASSDGVKQETQYF. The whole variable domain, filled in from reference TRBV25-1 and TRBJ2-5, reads EADIYQTPRYLVIGTGKKITLECSQTMGHDKMYWYQQDPGMELHLIHYSYGVNSTEKGDLSSESTVSRIRTEHFPLTLESARPSHTSQYLCASSDGVKQETQYFGPGTRLLVL.

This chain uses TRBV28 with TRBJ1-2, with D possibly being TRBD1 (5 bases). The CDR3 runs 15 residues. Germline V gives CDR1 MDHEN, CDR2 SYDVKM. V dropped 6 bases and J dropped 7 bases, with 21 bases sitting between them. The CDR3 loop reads CASREGTLSPGGYTF. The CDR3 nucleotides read TGTGCCAGCAGGGAAGGGACTCTAAGTCCCGGTGGCTACACCTTC.

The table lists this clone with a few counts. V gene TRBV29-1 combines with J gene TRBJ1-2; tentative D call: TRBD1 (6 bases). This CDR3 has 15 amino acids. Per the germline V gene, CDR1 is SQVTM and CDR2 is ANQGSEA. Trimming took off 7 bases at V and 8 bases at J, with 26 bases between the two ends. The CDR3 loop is CSAVSDSDRFGGYTF. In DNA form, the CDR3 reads TGCAGCGCGGTCTCGGACAGCGACCGTTTTGGAGGCTACACCTTC.

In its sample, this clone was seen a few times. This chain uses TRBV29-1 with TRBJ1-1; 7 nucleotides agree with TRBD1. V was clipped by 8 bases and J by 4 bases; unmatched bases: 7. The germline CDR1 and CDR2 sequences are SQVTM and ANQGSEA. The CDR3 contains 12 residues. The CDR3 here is CSTRDSLTEAFF. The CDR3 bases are TGCAGCACTCGGGACAGCCTCACTGAAGCTTTCTTT.

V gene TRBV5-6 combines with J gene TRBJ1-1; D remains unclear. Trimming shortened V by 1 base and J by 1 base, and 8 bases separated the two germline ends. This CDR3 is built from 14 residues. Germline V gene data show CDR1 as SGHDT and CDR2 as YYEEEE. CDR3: CASSLRASNTEAFF. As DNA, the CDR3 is TGTGCCAGCAGCTTGAGGGCTTCGAACACTGAAGCTTTCTTT.